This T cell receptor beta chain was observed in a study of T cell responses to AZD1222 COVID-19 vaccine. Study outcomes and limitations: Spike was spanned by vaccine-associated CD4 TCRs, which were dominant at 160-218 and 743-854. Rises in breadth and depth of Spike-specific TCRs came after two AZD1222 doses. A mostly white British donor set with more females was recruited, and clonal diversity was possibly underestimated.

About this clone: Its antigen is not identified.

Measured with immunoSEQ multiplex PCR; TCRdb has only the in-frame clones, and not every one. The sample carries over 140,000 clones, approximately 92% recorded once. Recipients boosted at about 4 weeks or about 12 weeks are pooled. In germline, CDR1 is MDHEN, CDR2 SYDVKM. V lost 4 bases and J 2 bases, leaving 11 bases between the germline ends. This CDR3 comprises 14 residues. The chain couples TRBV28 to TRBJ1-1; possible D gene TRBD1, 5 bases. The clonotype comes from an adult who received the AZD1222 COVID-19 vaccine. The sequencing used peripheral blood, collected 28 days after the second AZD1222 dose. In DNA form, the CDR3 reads TGTGCCAGCAGTTCAACAGGTGTCAACACTGAAGCTTTCTTT. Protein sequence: CASSSTGVNTEAFF.